These T cell receptor beta chains were read from a single sample in a study of blood T cell repertoires in COVID-19. Sequencing used immunoSEQ multiplex PCR; TCRdb keeps in-frame clones, though not all of them. The repertoire consists of some 300,000 clones, with approximately 84% occurring once and the leading ten covering roughly 4%. Specimen: PBMCs or T cells enriched from blood (not recorded which). The origin of the receptors is a man aged 25 to 40 who had recovered from COVID-19. Each CDR3 is given with its conserved first and last residue. D genes are given only for firm matches. A clone size is listed for some rows: how often the clone was seen (once, few, many), or a class if it is expanded.

J | V | size | D | CDR3 | DNA
TRBJ2-5 | TRBV5-6 | - | TRBD2 | CASSLRGGAPKTQYF | TGTGCCAGCAGCTTGCGGGGGGGCGCCCCTAAGACCCAGTACTTC
TRBJ1-2 | TRBV24-1 | - | TRBD1 | CATSAGGYGYTF | TGTGCCACCAGTGCAGGGGGCTATGGCTACACCTTC
TRBJ1-2 | TRBV15 | - | - | CATSRDPGGNYGYTF | TGTGCCACCAGCAGAGATCCAGGAGGGAACTATGGCTACACCTTC
TRBJ1-1 | TRBV27 | - | - | CASSPRARDTEAFF | TGTGCCAGCAGTCCGAGGGCGAGGGACACTGAAGCTTTCTTT
TRBJ2-1 | TRBV11-3 | - | - | CASSRGAENEQFF | TGTGCCAGCAGCCGGGGGGCCGAGAATGAGCAGTTCTTC
TRBJ2-5 | TRBV11-2 | - | - | CASSPNIGRSTETQYF | TGTGCCAGCAGCCCCAATATTGGGCGTAGTACGGAGACCCAGTACTTC
TRBJ1-2 | TRBV9 | - | - | CASSVDPAGSYGYTF | TGTGCCAGCAGCGTAGATCCGGCAGGGTCCTATGGCTACACCTTC
TRBJ1-2 | TRBV19 | - | TRBD1 | CASSVRDSNYGYTF | TGTGCCAGTAGTGTCCGGGACAGTAACTATGGCTACACCTTC
TRBJ1-5 | TRBV19 | - | TRBD1 | CASSPQGQPQHF | TGTGCCAGTAGTCCACAGGGGCAGCCCCAGCATTTT
TRBJ1-1 | TRBV30 | - | - | CAWTGDMNTEAFF | TGTGCCTGGACAGGGGATATGAACACTGAAGCTTTCTTT
TRBJ2-1 | TRBV7-2 | - | TRBD2 | CASSLGRGGLGEQFF | TGTGCCAGCAGCTTAGGTCGCGGGGGGTTGGGTGAGCAGTTCTTC
TRBJ1-1 | TRBV4-1 | - | - | CASSQEAGLNTEAFF | TGCGCCAGCAGCCAAGAGGCGGGGCTGAACACTGAAGCTTTCTTT
TRBJ2-7 | TRBV5-1 | - | - | CASSLAPGNSYEQYF | TGCGCCAGCAGCTTGGCCCCAGGGAACTCCTACGAGCAGTACTTC
TRBJ1-2 | TRBV6-1 | - | - | CASSEALTRNYGYTF | TGTGCCAGCAGTGAAGCCCTGACTCGAAACTATGGCTACACCTTC
TRBJ1-1 | TRBV29-1 | - | - | CSVELGSTEAFF | TGCAGCGTTGAGTTGGGGAGCACTGAAGCTTTCTTT
TRBJ2-3 | TRBV29-1 | - | - | CSVSVQGKSKDTQYF | TGCAGCGTGAGCGTGCAGGGGAAAAGCAAAGATACGCAGTATTTT
TRBJ2-3 | TRBV7-7 | - | - | CASSLGAQRFTDTQYF | TGTGCTAGCAGCTTAGGGGCGCAGAGATTCACAGATACGCAGTATTTT
TRBJ2-1 | TRBV7-9 | - | - | CASRSSYNEQFF | TGTGCCAGCAGGAGCTCCTACAATGAGCAGTTCTTC
TRBJ2-3 | TRBV6-4 | - | - | CASSVGGGSTDTQYF | TGTGCCAGCAGTGTTGGCGGAGGGAGCACAGATACGCAGTATTTT
TRBJ2-3 | TRBV2 | - | TRBD2 | CAALAGGHTDTQYF | TGTGCCGCCCTGGCGGGGGGGCACACAGATACGCAGTATTTT
TRBJ2-7 | TRBV7-6 | - | - | CASSLWGDYEQYF | TGTGCCAGCAGCTTATGGGGGGATTACGAGCAGTACTTC
TRBJ2-7 | TRBV4-1 | - | TRBD1 | CASSQGNRGQWEQYF | TGCGCCAGCAGCCAAGGAAACAGGGGGCAATGGGAGCAGTACTTC
TRBJ1-5 | TRBV5-6 | - | TRBD1 | CASSLVFGDRYSNQPQHF | TGTGCCAGCAGCTTGGTCTTCGGGGACAGATATAGCAATCAGCCCCAGCATTTT
TRBJ1-5 | TRBV29-1 | - | - | CSVEDGAGNQPQHF | TGCAGCGTTGAAGATGGGGCAGGGAATCAGCCCCAGCATTTT
TRBJ2-7 | TRBV6-6 | once | - | CASSRAVGPYEQYF | TGTGCCAGCAGCAGAGCGGTAGGCCCCTACGAGCAGTACTTC
TRBJ1-1 | TRBV10-3 | - | - | CAISSGIQAFF | TGTGCCATCAGCTCGGGGATCCAAGCTTTCTTT
TRBJ2-2 | TRBV24-1 | - | TRBD1 | CATSDSTGARTGELFF | TGTGCCACCAGTGATTCCACAGGGGCGAGAACCGGGGAGCTGTTTTTT
TRBJ1-1 | TRBV5-4 | - | - | CASSLVRTVNTEAFF | TGTGCCAGCAGCTTGGTCCGGACAGTGAACACTGAAGCTTTCTTT
TRBJ2-7 | TRBV29-1 | - | TRBD1 | CSASADRVINEQYF | TGCAGCGCCTCAGCGGACAGGGTTATCAACGAGCAGTACTTC
TRBJ1-1 | TRBV7-2 | - | - | CASSLAVSFTTEAFF | TGTGCCAGCAGCTTAGCGGTGAGTTTTACCACTGAAGCTTTCTTT
TRBJ2-7 | TRBV25-1 | - | - | CASRGGYEQYF | TGTGCCAGCAGGGGGGGCTACGAGCAGTACTTC
TRBJ1-4 | TRBV27 | - | - | CASRPVGAQNEKLFF | TGTGCCAGCAGACCCGTAGGGGCGCAAAATGAAAAACTGTTTTTT
TRBJ1-1 | TRBV30 | - | - | CAWSVGGVSTEAFF | TGTGCCTGGAGTGTGGGGGGTGTAAGTACTGAAGCTTTCTTT
TRBJ2-7 | TRBV29-1 | - | - | CSARGQLTYEQYF | TGCAGCGCCCGCGGCCAACTTACCTACGAGCAGTACTTC
TRBJ2-3 | TRBV6-1 | - | TRBD2 | CASSEKRGGGSSDTQYF | TGTGCCAGCAGTGAAAAGCGGGGGGGCGGGAGTTCCGATACGCAGTATTTT
TRBJ2-6 | TRBV24-1 | - | - | CATSDTGSSGANVLTF | TGTGCCACCAGTGACACAGGGTCCTCTGGGGCCAACGTCCTGACTTTC
TRBJ1-6 | TRBV27 | - | - | CASSLFSASGNSPLHF | TGTGCCAGCAGTTTATTTTCGGCCTCGGGTAATTCACCCCTCCACTTT
TRBJ1-2 | TRBV11-2 | - | TRBD1 | CASSLDRDRTYGYTF | TGTGCCAGCAGCTTAGATAGGGACAGGACTTATGGCTACACCTTC
TRBJ2-7 | TRBV4-1 | - | TRBD1 | CASSPGQGFYEQYF | TGCGCCAGCAGCCCCGGACAGGGGTTTTACGAGCAGTACTTC
TRBJ1-4 | TRBV30 | - | - | CAWSKGVGKLFF | TGTGCCTGGAGTAAAGGGGTCGGAAAACTGTTTTTT
TRBJ1-1 | TRBV7-8 | - | - | CASSLVGETNTEAFF | TGTGCCAGCAGCTTAGTAGGGGAAACGAACACTGAAGCTTTCTTT
TRBJ1-3 | TRBV4-1 | once | - | CASSQTGNTIYF | TGCGCCAGCAGCCAGACAGGAAACACCATATATTTT
TRBJ1-4 | TRBV6-9 | - | TRBD1 | CASSCYRRGTGDPTNEKLFF | TGTGCCAGCAGTTGTTACCGCCGCGGGACAGGGGATCCAACTAATGAAAAACTGTTTTTT
TRBJ1-5 | TRBV28 | - | - | CASSPRFSNQPQHF | TGTGCCAGCAGCCCCAGGTTTAGCAATCAGCCCCAGCATTTT
TRBJ1-3 | TRBV5-1 | - | TRBD1 | CASRTSPGTAKTIYF | TGCGCCAGCAGGACCTCCCCCGGGACAGCAAAGACCATATATTTT
TRBJ2-2 | TRBV19 | - | TRBD1 | CASSIPGTGNTGELFF | TGTGCCAGTAGTATCCCCGGGACAGGGAACACCGGGGAGCTGTTTTTT
TRBJ1-6 | TRBV4-2 | few | TRBD1 | CASSQAQGASSPLHF | TGTGCCAGCAGCCAAGCGCAGGGGGCTAGTTCACCCCTCCACTTT
TRBJ2-1 | TRBV7-8 | few | TRBD2 | CASSWTSGHNEQFF | TGTGCCAGCAGCTGGACTAGCGGCCACAATGAGCAGTTCTTC
TRBJ1-1 | TRBV6-5 | - | - | CASSPRVLRNTEAFF | TGTGCCAGCAGTCCCCGGGTGCTTCGGAACACTGAAGCTTTCTTT
TRBJ2-7 | TRBV18 | - | - | CASSPPADTYEQYF | TGTGCCAGCTCACCACCGGCGGATACCTACGAGCAGTACTTC